Presented here are 11 T cell receptor beta chains from one specimen sequenced in a study of blood T cells in healthy people across ages. It was with a sample-barcoded 5' primer and a J-beta primer mix that a second PCR of roughly 6 to 12 cycles was run. TCRdb re-called the 5' RACE reads through MiXCR, storing one row per CDR3 protein. Of about 970,000 distinct CDR3 sequences listed, about 53% are singletons. The sequenced sample consisted of blood. Receptor source: a woman aged 55-69 years in good health.

This clonotype was seen a handful of times. This chain links TRBV20-1 with TRBJ2-7; TRBD1 matches 7 bases. Germline values: CDR1 DFQATT, CDR2 SNEGSKA (reference sequence). The length of the CDR3 is 14 residues. The V gene end was trimmed by 3 bases and the J gene end by 6 bases; junction bases not matched to a gene: 11. The CDR3 nucleotides are TGCAGTGCTAGCCCCCTACAGGGGTTGGGCGAGCAGTACTTC. Residues: CSASPLQGLGEQYF.

The sample holds a few counts of this clonotype. A much larger clone sits a single nucleotide away, making a read error possible. This chain uses TRBV30 with TRBJ2-5; D remains ambiguous. The J call is in doubt because the DNA end fits TRBJ2-1 better. CDR3 size: 14 residues. Germline loops: CDR1 GTSNPN, CDR2 SVGIG (reference sequence). The CDR3 spells CAWSGDWKQETQFF. CDR3 bases: TGTGCCTGGAGTGGTGACTGGAAACAAGAGACCCAGTTCTTC.

This clonotype was observed a few times. This chain links TRBV4-1 with TRBJ2-7; TRBD2 is a possible D gene (5 bases). V lost 4 bases, J lost 6 bases, and 16 bases lay in between. The CDR3 contains 14 residues. The germline CDR1 and CDR2 sequences are MGHRA and YSYEKL. Here the CDR3 reads CASSPENGSGEQYF. In DNA, the CDR3 is TGCGCCAGCAGCCCGGAAAATGGGAGTGGCGAGCAGTACTTC.

This chain links TRBV27 with TRBJ2-3, with D perhaps given as TRBD1 or TRBD2 (5 bases each). CDR3 length: 15 amino acids. The germline V and J ends were trimmed by 1 base and 2 bases, with 10 bases remaining between them. Germline CDR1 and CDR2: MNHEY and SMNVEV (reference sequence). The CDR3 DNA reads as TGTGCCAGCAGTTTATTAGGGACCGACACAGATACGCAGTATTTT. This encodes CASSLLGTDTDTQYF.

This clonotype was picked up a small number of times. This rearrangement joins TRBV4-3 to TRBJ2-1; a weak D match, TRBD2 (5 bases). The CDR3 sequence is 13 residues long. Germline V gives CDR1 LGHNA, CDR2 YSLEER. The V end was cut by 3 bases, the J end by 7 bases, with 10 bases between. This CDR3 is CASSQTLGNEQFF. The DNA of the CDR3 is TGCGCCAGCAGCCAGACACTAGGGAATGAGCAGTTCTTC.

This clonotype was counted only a few times. This chain joins TRBV20-1 and TRBJ1-5, with 10 nucleotides matching TRBD1. The V gene end was trimmed by 1 base and the J gene end by 6 bases; junction bases not matched to a gene: 9. This CDR3 is 16 amino acids long. Germline V gives CDR1 DFQATT, CDR2 SNEGSKA (reference sequence). CDR3: CSARVFPGQGIQPQHF. The DNA of the CDR3 is TGCAGTGCTAGAGTTTTCCCGGGACAGGGGATTCAGCCCCAGCATTTT.

The J gene is TRBJ1-4, the V gene TRBV29-1, with 7 bases aligning to TRBD1. The germline gives CDR1 SQVTM, CDR2 ANQGSEA. The length of the CDR3 is 14 residues. CDR3 nucleotides: TGCATCACCTTCGGGGACAGAGTTGATGAAAAACTGTTTTTT. Translated: CITFGDRVDEKLFF.

A word on this clonotype: The missing conserved phenylalanine or tryptophan at the end of this CDR3 makes a read error likely. The limits of the CDR3 on the DNA are not certain, so only TCRdb's listed CDR3 is given. The chain recombines TRBV21-1 with TRBJ2-7. TRBV21-1 is a listed pseudogene. The CDR3 is 17 residues long, counting both termini. CDR3 protein: CASSPISSGLPQEMQYL.

The rearrangement links TRBV4-3 to TRBJ2-5; perhaps D is TRBD1 or TRBD2 (6 bases each). The end of the DNA fits TRBJ2-7 better, so the J call may be wrong. This CDR3 has 15 residues. Germline assignment: CDR1 LGHNA and CDR2 YSLEER. CDR3 protein: CASSQVGGGNYEQYF. CDR3 nucleotide sequence: TGCGCCAGCAGCCAAGTTGGGGGCGGGAACTACGAGCAGTACTTC.

This chain connects TRBV5-1 to TRBJ2-1; 7 nucleotides align to TRBD2. After removal of 2 bases from V and 6 bases from J, the junction contained 8 bases not matched to a gene. The CDR3 contains 15 residues. Germline CDR1 reads SGHRS; CDR2 reads YFSETQ. CDR3 in DNA: TGCGCCAGCAGCTTCAGCGGGATGGCTGGCAATGAGCAGTTCTTC. Translation: CASSFSGMAGNEQFF.

The chain recombines TRBV12-3 or TRBV12-4 with TRBJ2-5; D is undetermined. CDR3 length: 11 amino acids. Trimming took 2 bases from V and 11 from J, leaving 9 bases between them. CDR3 protein: CASSLSNEQYF. DNA for the CDR3: TGTGCCAGCAGTTTATCAAATGAGCAGTACTTC.